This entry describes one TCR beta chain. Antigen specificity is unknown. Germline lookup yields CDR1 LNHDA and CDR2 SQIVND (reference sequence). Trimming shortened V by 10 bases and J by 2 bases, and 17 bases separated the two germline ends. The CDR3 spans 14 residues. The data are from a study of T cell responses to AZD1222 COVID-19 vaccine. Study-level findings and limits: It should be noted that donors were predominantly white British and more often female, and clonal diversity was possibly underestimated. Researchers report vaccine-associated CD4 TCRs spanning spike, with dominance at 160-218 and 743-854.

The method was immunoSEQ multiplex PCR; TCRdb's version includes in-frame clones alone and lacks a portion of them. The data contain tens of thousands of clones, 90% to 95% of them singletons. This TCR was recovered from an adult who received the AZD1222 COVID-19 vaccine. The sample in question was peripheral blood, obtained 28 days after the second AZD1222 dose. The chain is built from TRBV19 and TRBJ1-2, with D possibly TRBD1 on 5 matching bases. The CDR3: CATLAGGVNYGYTF. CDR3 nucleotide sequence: TGTGCCACCCTAGCTGGGGGAGTCAACTATGGCTACACCTTC.